Below, 29 T cell receptor beta chains from the same sample are listed, as sequenced in a study of shared clonotypes between healthy human individuals. Generated by immunoSEQ multiplex PCR, the TCRdb table keeps only in-frame clones and is missing some. The sample carries roughly 2.6 million clones, approximately 94% recorded once. The sample comprised naive CD4+ T cells sorted from blood. Stated subset: CD45RA+ positively selected. The receptors were sampled from a man between 18 and 29 years old in good health.

The rearrangement joins TRBV30 to TRBJ1-4; tentatively, D is TRBD1 (6 bases). Per germline, CDR1 GTSNPN and CDR2 SVGIG (reference sequence). V was trimmed by 5 bases and J by 5 bases, leaving 9 bases between them. The CDR3 spans 12 residues. This CDR3 is CAWGQPNEKLFF. The CDR3, as DNA: TGTGCCTGGGGACAGCCAAATGAAAAACTGTTTTTT.

The V call is TRBV9, the J call TRBJ1-6, with 9 bases identical to TRBD1. CDR1 is SGDLS, CDR2 YYNGEE, per germline. The CDR3 has 14 amino acids. V was clipped by 2 bases and J by 10 bases; unmatched bases: 4. CDR3 region: CASSVTGGQSPLHF. The CDR3 DNA reads as TGTGCCAGCAGCGTGACAGGGGGTCAGTCACCCCTCCACTTT.

This clone was picked up one time. J is TRBJ2-3 and V is TRBV5-4; D unresolved. Trimming took off 4 bases at V and 2 bases at J, with 8 bases between the two ends. Germline CDR1 and CDR2: SGHNT and YYREEE (reference sequence). The CDR3 contains 13 residues. Here the CDR3 DNA reads TGTGCCAGCAGCGGTACGGCCACAGATACGCAGTATTTT. Encoded protein: CASSGTATDTQYF.

The CDR3 DNA is TGTGCCATCACCGACAGCAACTATGGCTACACCTTC. This translates into CAITDSNYGYTF. J is TRBJ1-2 and V is TRBV10-3, with D possibly being TRBD1 (5 bases). Germline CDR1 ENHRY, CDR2 SYGVKD. CDR3 length: 12 residues. With 7 bases removed from V and 2 bases from J, the gap between germline ends came to 8 bases.

This chain links TRBV7-2 with TRBJ2-5; D remains unclear. The CDR3 has 15 amino acids. Trimming shortened V by 2 bases and J by 3 bases, and 13 bases separated the two germline ends. CDR1 SGHTA and CDR2 FQGNSA come from the germline V gene. CDR3 sequence: CASSLPDWWEETQYF. The CDR3 DNA sequence: TGTGCCAGCAGCTTACCCGACTGGTGGGAAGAGACCCAGTACTTC.

The V call is TRBV5-4, the J call TRBJ1-2; D not resolved. V lost 0 bases and J lost 0, with 6 bases in between. This CDR3 has 14 amino acids. Looked up from germline, CDR1 is SGHNT and CDR2 is YYREEE (reference sequence). The CDR3 sequence: CASSLDTSNYGYTF. The CDR3 DNA is TGTGCCAGCAGCTTGGACACCTCTAACTATGGCTACACCTTC.

The gene calls are TRBV7-2 and TRBJ1-2; D unclear. The germline CDR1 and CDR2 sequences are SGHTA and FQGNSA. Trimming pared 5 bases from V and 6 bases from J, leaving 28 bases between. The CDR3 contains 18 residues. This chain's CDR3 is CASSRSIRGPGNSDGYTF. In nucleotides, the CDR3 is TGTGCCAGCAGCCGTAGTATCCGCGGACCCGGGAACTCGGATGGCTACACCTTC.

The CDR3 spells CASSPGGNLYNEQFF. The CDR3 DNA reads as TGTGCCAGCAGCCCGGGGGGTAACCTTTACAATGAGCAGTTCTTC. The chain couples TRBV7-2 to TRBJ2-1; 7 bases agree with TRBD2. Germline values: CDR1 SGHTA, CDR2 FQGNSA. V lost 5 bases, J lost 4 bases, and 8 bases stayed unmatched. The CDR3 consists of 15 residues. Using reference TRBV7-2 and TRBJ2-1 for the parts outside the CDR3, the full variable domain is GAGVSQSPSNKVTEKGKDVELRCDPISGHTALYWYRQSLGQGLEFLIYFQGNSAPDKSGLPSDRFSAERTGGSVSTLTIQRTQQEDSAVYLCASSPGGNLYNEQFFGPGTRLTVL.

V gene TRBV7-2 combines with J gene TRBJ2-3; D is possibly TRBD1 (5 bases). This CDR3 contains 14 residues. The germline V and J ends were trimmed by 7 bases and 2 bases, with 13 bases remaining between them. The V gene's germline CDR1 is SGHTA and CDR2 FQGNSA. CDR3 DNA: TGTGCCAGCAAACAGGACACCGTCACAGATACGCAGTATTTT. The encoded protein is CASKQDTVTDTQYF.

The chain links TRBV5-1 to TRBJ2-5; a possible D gene is TRBD1 (6 bases). Germline values: CDR1 SGHRS, CDR2 YFSETQ. Trimming took 2 bases from V and 2 from J, leaving 13 bases between them. This CDR3 comprises 15 residues. The CDR3: CASSLPLDRQETQYF. The CDR3 DNA is TGCGCCAGCAGCTTACCCCTCGACAGGCAAGAGACCCAGTACTTC.

This clone was recorded once. The chain uses TRBV19 and TRBJ1-6; the D gene is possibly TRBD1 (5 bases). Trimming took off 7 bases at V and 8 bases at J, with 12 bases between the two ends. The CDR3 consists of 13 residues. In germline, CDR1 is LNHDA, CDR2 SQIVND (reference sequence). The CDR3 here is CASKWGRDSPLHF. The CDR3 DNA is TGTGCCAGTAAGTGGGGCCGGGATTCACCCCTCCACTTT.

V gene TRBV2 combines with J gene TRBJ2-2; D is perhaps TRBD1 or TRBD2 (7 bases each). In germline, CDR1 is SNHLY, CDR2 FYNNEI. Trimming shortened V by 11 bases and J by 4 bases, and 17 bases separated the two germline ends. The length of the CDR3 is 14 residues. The CDR3 sequence is CACRLAGGTGELFF. In nucleotides, the CDR3 is TGTGCCTGTCGACTAGCAGGGGGCACCGGGGAGCTGTTTTTT.

V usage is TRBV7-9 and J usage is TRBJ2-3; weak D call: TRBD2 (6 bases). This CDR3 is 18 amino acids long. Germline CDR1 and CDR2: SEHNR and FQNEAQ (reference sequence). Between the trimmed V and J ends, which lost 0 bases and 1 base, there was a span of 17 bases. The CDR3 protein is CASSLAISGKRGTDTQYF. Here the CDR3 DNA reads TGTGCCAGCAGCTTAGCGATCTCGGGCAAGCGGGGCACAGATACGCAGTATTTT.

V and J are TRBV5-1 and TRBJ1-6, with a possible D match to TRBD1 (6 bases). The CDR3 is made up of 13 amino acids. Germline CDR1 is SGHRS and CDR2 is YFSETQ. V lost 4 bases to trimming and J lost 7 bases, with 9 bases between them. The CDR3 DNA reads as TGCGCCAGCAGCGTCCAGGGGAATTCACCCCTCCACTTT. Translated, it gives CASSVQGNSPLHF. Variable domain in full (rest from reference TRBV5-1 and TRBJ1-6): KAGVTQTPRYLIKTRGQQVTLSCSPISGHRSVSWYQQTPGQGLQFLFEYFSETQRNKGNFPGRFSGRQFSNSRSEMNVSTLELGDSALYLCASSVQGNSPLHFGNGTRLTVT.

The chain carries TRBV6-5 and TRBJ1-5, with D uncertain. CDR1 MNHEY and CDR2 SVGAGI come from the germline V gene. V lost 4 bases, J lost 9 bases, and 19 bases lay in between. CDR3 size: 15 residues. For the CDR3, the DNA is TGTGCCAGCAGTTTGGGCTGGAGAGGATATTGGCCCCAGCATTTT. It encodes CASSLGWRGYWPQHF.

In regard to this clone: Other DNA sequences in the same sample also yield this CDR3. This chain joins TRBV5-1 and TRBJ2-7, with TRBD1 matching 10 bases. Germline loops: CDR1 SGHRS, CDR2 YFSETQ. This CDR3 region has 14 residues. V shed 4 bases and J 3 bases; nucleotides not matched to a gene: 4. The CDR3 DNA reads TGCGCCAGCAGCCCCGGACAGGGGGGCTACGAGCAGTACTTC. This gives the protein CASSPGQGGYEQYF.

As concerns this clone: Within the sample, other DNA sequences also encode this same CDR3. The chain couples TRBV30 to TRBJ1-6; 9 nucleotides match TRBD1. The germline gives CDR1 GTSNPN, CDR2 SVGIG (reference sequence). Germline trimming cut 5 bases from V and 10 bases from J; bases unmatched to any gene: 6. The CDR3 extends over 13 amino acids. CDR3 sequence (DNA): TGTGCCTGGGAGGGACAGGGTGGATCACCCCTCCACTTT. Protein: CAWEGQGGSPLHF.

A remark on this clone: Other DNA sequences of this sample code for an identical CDR3. The V gene is TRBV18, the J gene TRBJ2-1; 14 bases map to TRBD2. The length of the CDR3 is 15 residues. Germline V gene sequence: CDR1 KGHSH, CDR2 LQKENI. The trim removed 3 bases at V and 9 bases at J, leaving 4 bases unmatched. The CDR3 loop reads CASSPGLAGVGEQFF. The CDR3 nucleotides are TGTGCCAGCTCACCGGGACTAGCGGGGGTTGGTGAGCAGTTCTTC.

This chain connects TRBV30 to TRBJ1-2, with TRBD1 as a possible D gene (6 bases). The ends were cut back, 2 bases at V and 4 bases at J, with 14 bases in the middle. The germline CDR1 and CDR2 sequences are GTSNPN and SVGIG (reference sequence). The length of the CDR3 is 14 residues. The CDR3 bases are TGTGCCTGGAGTCCAGGACAGCTTTCCTATGGCTACACCTTC. This gives the protein CAWSPGQLSYGYTF.

This rearrangement joins TRBV6-5 to TRBJ2-1, with D hard to call. The germline CDR1 and CDR2 sequences are MNHEY and SVGAGI. The CDR3 spans 14 residues. V was trimmed by 10 bases and J by 4 bases, leaving 17 bases between them. The CDR3 loop is CATTSLRPYNEQFF. The DNA of the CDR3 is TGTGCCACCACGAGTCTCCGCCCGTACAATGAGCAGTTCTTC.

The chain links TRBV19 to TRBJ2-1; tentative D call: TRBD2 (6 bases). Looked up from germline, CDR1 is LNHDA and CDR2 is SQIVND (reference sequence). V was clipped by 4 bases and J by 7 bases, with 20 bases between them. The CDR3 has 16 residues. The CDR3 sequence: CASSTRAGSNPNEQFF. The CDR3 DNA reads as TGTGCCAGTAGTACGAGAGCGGGTTCGAACCCAAATGAGCAGTTCTTC.

As to this clone: This CDR3 is also generated by other DNA sequences in the sample. The gene calls are TRBV19 and TRBJ1-1; 10 bases match TRBD1. Germline V gene sequence: CDR1 LNHDA, CDR2 SQIVND (reference sequence). The CDR3 sequence is 15 residues long. Trimming cost V 4 bases and J 1 base; bases outside gene matches: 3. The CDR3 nucleotides are TGTGCCAGTAGTACCCGGGACAGGGGGAACACTGAAGCTTTCTTT. The encoded protein is CASSTRDRGNTEAFF.

The chain carries TRBV7-9 and TRBJ2-7; 9 bases map to TRBD2. V shed 3 bases and J 0 bases; nucleotides not matched to a gene: 12. The germline gives CDR1 SEHNR, CDR2 FQNEAQ (reference sequence). CDR3 length: 18 amino acids. In DNA form, the CDR3 reads TGTGCCAGCAGCTTGTACGCGGCGGGAGGGCCCCTCTCCTACGAGCAGTACTTC. It codes for CASSLYAAGGPLSYEQYF. The full variable domain, rest sourced from reference TRBV7-9 and TRBJ2-7, is DTGVSQNPRHKITKRGQNVTFRCDPISEHNRLYWYRQTLGQGPEFLTYFQNEAQLEKSRLLSDRFSAERPKGSFSTLEIQRTEQGDSAMYLCASSLYAAGGPLSYEQYFGPGTRLTVT.

The chain couples TRBV9 to TRBJ1-3, with D tentatively TRBD1 (6 bases). The CDR3 covers 16 residues. Trimming left V 0 bases short and J 3 bases short, with 13 bases between. Germline V gene data show CDR1 as SGDLS and CDR2 as YYNGEE. In nucleotides, the CDR3 is TGTGCCAGCAGCGTAGGAGGCAGGGGAATTGGAAACACCATATATTTT. Translation gives CASSVGGRGIGNTIYF.

This clone was picked up one time. CDR3 nucleotides: TGCAGCGCCACCGGGCCAGCCTACGAGCAGTACTTC. Encoded protein: CSATGPAYEQYF. The rearrangement links TRBV29-1 to TRBJ2-7, with D hard to call. Deletions cut 7 bases from V and 2 bases from J, with 12 bases between. Germline V gene sequence: CDR1 SQVTM, CDR2 ANQGSEA. The CDR3 contains 12 residues.

This clone came up a few times. Other DNA sequences from this sample encode an identical CDR3 as well. The CDR3 DNA reads as TGTGCCAGCAGTTTACGGGGTAACTATGGCTACACCTTC. Its protein is CASSLRGNYGYTF. The chain joins TRBV28 to TRBJ1-2; D gene unclear. Germline V lookup: CDR1 MDHEN, CDR2 SYDVKM. V was clipped by 2 bases and J by 1 base, with 5 bases between them. This CDR3 comprises 13 residues.

The chain carries TRBV11-2 and TRBJ2-1; a possible D gene is TRBD1 (6 bases). In germline, CDR1 is SGHAT, CDR2 FQNNGV. Trimming stripped 5 bases from V and 8 bases from J, with 10 bases between. The CDR3 is made up of 12 amino acids. The chain's CDR3 is CASSQGGDEQFF. The CDR3 DNA reads as TGTGCCAGCAGCCAAGGGGGAGATGAGCAGTTCTTC.

V gene TRBV19 combines with J gene TRBJ2-7; TRBD2 matches at 9 bases. From germline, CDR1 is LNHDA and CDR2 SQIVND (reference sequence). The trim removed 4 bases at V and 3 bases at J, leaving 7 bases unmatched. CDR3 length: 15 amino acids. CDR3 in DNA: TGTGCCAGTAGTACTCGACTAGCGGAGGGCTACGAGCAGTACTTC. Its translation is CASSTRLAEGYEQYF.

The chain carries TRBV6-4 and TRBJ2-1; D may match TRBD1 or TRBD2 (5 bases each). The CDR3 length is 11 residues. The V and J ends lost 8 bases and 4 bases respectively, with 6 bases between them. Germline CDR1 and CDR2: MRHNA and SNTAGT. CDR3 residues: CASGGYNEQFF. Written as DNA, the CDR3 is TGTGCCAGCGGGGGTTACAATGAGCAGTTCTTC.